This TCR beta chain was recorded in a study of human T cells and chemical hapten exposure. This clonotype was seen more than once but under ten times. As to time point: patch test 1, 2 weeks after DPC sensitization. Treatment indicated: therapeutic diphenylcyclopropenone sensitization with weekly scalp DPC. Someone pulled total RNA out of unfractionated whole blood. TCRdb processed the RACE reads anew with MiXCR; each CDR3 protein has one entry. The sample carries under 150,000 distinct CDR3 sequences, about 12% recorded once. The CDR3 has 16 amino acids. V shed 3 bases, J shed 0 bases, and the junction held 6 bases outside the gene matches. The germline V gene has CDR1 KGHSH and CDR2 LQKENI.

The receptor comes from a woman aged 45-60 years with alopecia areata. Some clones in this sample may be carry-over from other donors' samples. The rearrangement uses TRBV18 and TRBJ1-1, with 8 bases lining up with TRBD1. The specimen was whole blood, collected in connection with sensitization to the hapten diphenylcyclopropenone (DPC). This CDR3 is CASSPARDRLNTEAFF. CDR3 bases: TGTGCCAGCTCACCTGCTCGGGACAGGTTGAACACTGAAGCTTTCTTT.